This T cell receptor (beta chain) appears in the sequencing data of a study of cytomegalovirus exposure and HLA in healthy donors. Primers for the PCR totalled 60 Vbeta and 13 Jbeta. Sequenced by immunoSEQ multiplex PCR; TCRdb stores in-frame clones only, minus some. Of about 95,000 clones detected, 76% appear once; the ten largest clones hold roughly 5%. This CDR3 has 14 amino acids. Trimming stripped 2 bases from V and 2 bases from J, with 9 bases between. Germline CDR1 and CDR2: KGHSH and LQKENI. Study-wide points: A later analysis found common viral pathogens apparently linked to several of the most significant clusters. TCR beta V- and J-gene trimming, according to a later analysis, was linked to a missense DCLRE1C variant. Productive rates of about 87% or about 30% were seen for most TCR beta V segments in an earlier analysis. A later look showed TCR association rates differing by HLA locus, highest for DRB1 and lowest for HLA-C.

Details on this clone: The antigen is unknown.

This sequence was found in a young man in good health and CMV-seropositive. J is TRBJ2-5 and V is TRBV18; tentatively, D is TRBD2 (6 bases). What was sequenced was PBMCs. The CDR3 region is CASSPAGTQETQYF. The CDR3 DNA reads TGTGCCAGCTCACCAGCGGGAACTCAAGAGACCCAGTACTTC.